These T cell receptor beta chains were read from a single sample in a study of graft-versus-host responses after intestinal transplantation. What these receptors recognize is not known. Libraries were prepared by immunoSEQ multiplex PCR; TCRdb keeps only in-frame clonotypes and omits some of them. The sample carries approximately 110,000 clones, 90% to 95% recorded once. The sample in question was unstimulated CD8+ T cells sorted from spleen or lymph node cells, obtained before transplant. The origin of the receptors is a human donor who was the organ donor for an intestinal transplant. Each CDR3 is given with its conserved first and last residue. Each record gives: J gene, V gene, D gene, clone size, CDR3 DNA, CDR3 protein. The D gene is left open where the match is weak. Only part of the rows carry a size: once, few, many, or a class if the clone is expanded.

J: TRBJ2-7
V: TRBV9
D: NA
size: NA
DNA: TGTGCCAGCAGCGTAGAACCGGGAGTGGGCTACGAGCAGTACTTC
CDR3: CASSVEPGVGYEQYF

J: TRBJ1-2
V: TRBV30
D: NA
size: NA
DNA: TGTGCTGAACTGGGGGGGCGTGGGGGCTACACCTTC
CDR3: CAELGGRGGYTF

J: TRBJ2-1
V: TRBV5-1
D: TRBD2
size: once
DNA: TGCGCCAGCAGCTTAACACATCGAAACCCTAGCGGGCGAAATGAGCAGTTCTTC
CDR3: CASSLTHRNPSGRNEQFF

J: TRBJ2-1
V: TRBV4-1
D: NA
size: once
DNA: TGCGCCAGCAGCCTCATTGGTCAGGGCAATGAGCAGTTCTTC
CDR3: CASSLIGQGNEQFF

J: TRBJ2-1
V: TRBV5-6
D: NA
size: NA
DNA: TGTGCCAGCAGCTTGGGCGGCAATGAGCAGTTCTTC
CDR3: CASSLGGNEQFF

J: TRBJ1-4
V: TRBV5-5
D: NA
size: NA
DNA: TGTGCCAGCAGCACCAGGAAGGGGCGACGGGATGAAAAACTGTTTTTT
CDR3: CASSTRKGRRDEKLFF

J: TRBJ1-3
V: TRBV28
D: NA
size: NA
DNA: TGTGCCAGCAGCAAGGTGACTGGAAACACCATATATTTT
CDR3: CASSKVTGNTIYF

J: TRBJ1-2
V: TRBV29-1
D: NA
size: NA
DNA: TGCAGCGTTGAGGAGGGCTACTATGGCTACACCTTC
CDR3: CSVEEGYYGYTF

J: TRBJ1-1
V: TRBV28
D: NA
size: NA
DNA: TGTGCCAGCAGTTTTTCCACTGAAGCTTTCTTT
CDR3: CASSFSTEAFF

J: TRBJ2-7
V: TRBV7-9
D: NA
size: NA
DNA: TGTGCCAGCAGCTTTGAGGAGTTGGGGGCCTACGAGCAGTACTTC
CDR3: CASSFEELGAYEQYF

J: TRBJ2-3
V: TRBV4-2
D: TRBD2
size: NA
DNA: TGTGCCAGCAGCCAAGTTTTAGCGGGAGATACGCAGTATTTT
CDR3: CASSQVLAGDTQYF

J: TRBJ2-6
V: TRBV6-1
D: TRBD2
size: NA
DNA: TGTGCCAGCAGTGTCTTCGGACTAGCGGGAGGGCCTGGGGCCAACGTCCTGACTTTC
CDR3: CASSVFGLAGGPGANVLTF

J: TRBJ1-2
V: TRBV7-9
D: NA
size: NA
DNA: TGTGCCAGCAGAGCGGACATTTTGGACAAGTTAGCTAACTATGGCTACACCTTC
CDR3: CASRADILDKLANYGYTF

J: TRBJ1-1
V: TRBV30
D: NA
size: NA
DNA: TGTGCCTGGAGTCCAACAGAGGTTGGAGCTTTCTTT
CDR3: CAWSPTEVGAFF

J: TRBJ2-5
V: TRBV14
D: TRBD1
size: NA
DNA: TGTGCCAGCAGCCCCCGACAGGGGGCTTTGCAAGAGACCCAGTACTTC
CDR3: CASSPRQGALQETQYF

J: TRBJ2-2
V: TRBV5-4
D: NA
size: once
DNA: TGTGCCAGCAGCTGGGAAGGTTTAGAGGAGCTGTTTTTT
CDR3: CASSWEGLEELFF

J: TRBJ2-7
V: TRBV5-4
D: NA
size: NA
DNA: TGTGCCAGCAGCTTGGCGCCCTCCTACGAGCAGTACTTC
CDR3: CASSLAPSYEQYF

J: TRBJ2-7
V: TRBV4-2
D: NA
size: NA
DNA: TGTGCCAGCAGCCAAGCTAGCTACGAGCAGTACTTC
CDR3: CASSQASYEQYF

J: TRBJ1-2
V: TRBV5-6
D: TRBD1
size: NA
DNA: TGTGCCAGCAGTCAGGGGGCGAACTATGGCTACACCTTC
CDR3: CASSQGANYGYTF

J: TRBJ2-7
V: TRBV2
D: TRBD1
size: NA
DNA: TGTGCCAGCAGTCCGACCGACACGGGACAGGGGGACGAGCAGTACTTC
CDR3: CASSPTDTGQGDEQYF

J: TRBJ2-5
V: TRBV9
D: TRBD1
size: few
DNA: TGTGCCAGCAGCGTAGGAGGGCAGGGGGCAGGGGAGACCCAGTACTTC
CDR3: CASSVGGQGAGETQYF

J: TRBJ2-6
V: TRBV11-2
D: NA
size: NA
DNA: TGTGCCAGCAGCTTAGACGGATTCGGGGGCCCCTCTGGGGCCAACGTCCTGACTTTC
CDR3: CASSLDGFGGPSGANVLTF

J: TRBJ2-3
V: TRBV5-1
D: NA
size: NA
DNA: TGCGCCAGCAGCTTGGCCGCGGCAAACACAGATACGCAGTATTTT
CDR3: CASSLAAANTDTQYF

J: TRBJ1-2
V: TRBV7-1
D: NA
size: once
DNA: TGTGCCAGCAGCGTCACATATAACGAGGGAAAGACCTATGGCTACACCTTC
CDR3: CASSVTYNEGKTYGYTF

J: TRBJ2-3
V: TRBV7-2
D: TRBD2
size: NA
DNA: TGTGCCAGCAGCTTAGGGGGGGGAAGGACAGATACGCAGTATTTT
CDR3: CASSLGGGRTDTQYF

J: TRBJ2-1
V: TRBV7-4
D: NA
size: NA
DNA: TGTGCCAGCAGCCCGGGCAATGAGCAGTTCTTC
CDR3: CASSPGNEQFF

J: TRBJ2-5
V: TRBV7-9
D: NA
size: NA
DNA: TGTGCCAGCAGCTTTCCAGCGGACGAGACCCAGTACTTC
CDR3: CASSFPADETQYF

J: TRBJ2-1
V: TRBV4-2
D: NA
size: few
DNA: TGTGCCAGCAGCCAAGATAGGTCCTACAATGAGCAGTTCTTC
CDR3: CASSQDRSYNEQFF

J: TRBJ2-5
V: TRBV30
D: TRBD2
size: NA
DNA: TGTGCCTGGAGTGACGGCGGGAGGATCCAAGAGACCCAGTACTTC
CDR3: CAWSDGGRIQETQYF

J: TRBJ2-7
V: TRBV9
D: NA
size: NA
DNA: TGTGCCAGCAGCGTACAGGGCCCCCCCCGCGAGCAGTACTTC
CDR3: CASSVQGPPREQYF

J: TRBJ1-3
V: TRBV9
D: NA
size: NA
DNA: TGTGCCAGCAGCGTAGTCGGGACATCTTCTGGAAACACCATATATTTT
CDR3: CASSVVGTSSGNTIYF

J: TRBJ2-3
V: TRBV27
D: NA
size: NA
DNA: TGTGCCAGCAGTCCCCCGGGGATGGATACGCAGTATTTT
CDR3: CASSPPGMDTQYF

J: TRBJ2-7
V: TRBV5-6
D: TRBD2
size: NA
DNA: TGTGCCAGCAGCTCCCCGCTAGCGGGGCGCTCCTACGAGCAGTACTTC
CDR3: CASSSPLAGRSYEQYF

J: TRBJ2-1
V: TRBV5-1
D: NA
size: NA
DNA: TGCGCCAGCAGCTTGGTGGCAGGTGGGGACAATGAGCAGTTCTTC
CDR3: CASSLVAGGDNEQFF

J: TRBJ2-1
V: TRBV6-5
D: TRBD1
size: NA
DNA: TGTGCCAGCACGACAGGGACCCACTACAATGAGCAGTTCTTC
CDR3: CASTTGTHYNEQFF

J: TRBJ2-2
V: TRBV5-1
D: NA
size: once
DNA: TGCGCCAGCAGCTTTCTGCTCGGGGAGCTGTTTTTT
CDR3: CASSFLLGELFF

J: TRBJ2-7
V: TRBV10-3
D: NA
size: NA
DNA: TGTGCCATCACAATGGACTGGCCGGACCACCACGAGCAGTACTTC
CDR3: CAITMDWPDHHEQYF

J: TRBJ2-1
V: TRBV4-1
D: TRBD2
size: NA
DNA: TGCGCCAGCAGCCAAGAGGCCGGGAGGGCCATTTGGCAGTTCTTC
CDR3: CASSQEAGRAIWQFF

J: TRBJ2-7
V: TRBV25-1
D: NA
size: NA
DNA: TGTGCCAGCAGTCCGGGCACCTCCTACGAGCAGTACTTC
CDR3: CASSPGTSYEQYF

J: TRBJ2-1
V: TRBV7-9
D: TRBD2
size: once
DNA: TGTGCCGCTCGGGGCGGGAGAGACTACAATGAGCAGTTCTTC
CDR3: CAARGGRDYNEQFF

J: TRBJ2-7
V: TRBV11-2
D: NA
size: NA
DNA: TGTGCCAGCAGCTTGAGTTCTTCCTACGAGCAGTACTTC
CDR3: CASSLSSSYEQYF

J: TRBJ2-5
V: TRBV4-3
D: TRBD1
size: NA
DNA: TGCGCCAGCAGCCAAGAAGAGACAGGGGATCGGGAGACCCAGTACTTC
CDR3: CASSQEETGDRETQYF

J: TRBJ2-2
V: TRBV9
D: NA
size: NA
DNA: TGTGCCAGCAGCGAGGCCGGGGAGCTGTTTTTT
CDR3: CASSEAGELFF

J: TRBJ2-7
V: TRBV7-9
D: NA
size: NA
DNA: TGTGCCAGCAGCCTCCGGGACCCATCCTACGAGCAGTACTTC
CDR3: CASSLRDPSYEQYF

J: TRBJ2-5
V: TRBV30
D: TRBD2
size: NA
DNA: TGTGCCTGGAGCTTCGGACTAGGGGTTAGGGAGACCCAGTACTTC
CDR3: CAWSFGLGVRETQYF